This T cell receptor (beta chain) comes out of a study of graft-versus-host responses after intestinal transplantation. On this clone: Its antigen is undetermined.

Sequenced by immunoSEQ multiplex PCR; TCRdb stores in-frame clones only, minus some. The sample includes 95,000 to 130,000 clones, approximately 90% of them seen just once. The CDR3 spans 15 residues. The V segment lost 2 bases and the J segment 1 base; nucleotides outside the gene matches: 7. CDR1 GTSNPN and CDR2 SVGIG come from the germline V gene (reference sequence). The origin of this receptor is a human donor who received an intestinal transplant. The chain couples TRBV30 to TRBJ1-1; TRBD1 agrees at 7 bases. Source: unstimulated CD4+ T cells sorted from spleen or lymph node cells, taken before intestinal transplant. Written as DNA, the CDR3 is TGTGCCTGGAGTTCCACCCGGACAGGGAACACTGAAGCTTTCTTT. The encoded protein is CAWSSTRTGNTEAFF.